This TCR beta chain comes out of a study of T cells in narcolepsy. Overall study results and limits: In some patient and control memory CD4+ samples, autoreactive clones were absent. Healthy controls reportedly lacked the autoreactive clonotypes serially found in patients' blood.

TCRdb's copy holds only in-frame clones and misses some; the assay was immunoSEQ multiplex PCR. This repertoire shows over 25,000 clones, approximately 80% found once; its top ten account for about 1%. This clone was seen once. What it binds is not known. Additional DNA sequences in this sample encode the identical CDR3. The CDR3 spans 14 residues. CDR1 and CDR2 from the germline V gene are KGHSH and LQKENI. Trimming pared 3 bases from V and 2 bases from J, leaving 9 bases between. The TCR was taken from a human donor in good health. What was sequenced was memory (CD45RA-) CD4+ T cells from blood. The V gene is TRBV18, the J gene TRBJ2-3; D is undetermined. The CDR3 DNA reads TGTGCCAGCTCACCCCCTACACCCACAGATACGCAGTATTTT. Translation: CASSPPTPTDTQYF.